This T cell receptor (beta chain) was profiled in a study of Tregs in tolerant kidney transplant recipients. Sequenced by immunoSEQ multiplex PCR; TCRdb stores in-frame clones only, minus some. The table has about 46,000 clones, 91% seen once. Study-wide results and caveats: Expanding Tregs on activated donor B cells appeared to best identify donor-specific TCRbeta clones. Biological reproducibility was not directly addressed, but technical replication error appeared minimal.

Thawed PBMCs were FACS-sorted into unstimulated CD4+CD25+CD127- regulatory T cells, CD4+CD25- non-regulatory cells, CD4 and CD8 cells. Thawed PBMCs were rested overnight at 37°C with 200 IU/ml IL-2 before regulatory T cell sorting. Germline CDR1 and CDR2: SQVTM and ANQGSEA. Trimming removed 6 bases from V and 0 bases from J, with 12 bases in between. There are 14 residues in the CDR3. As to this clone: Its antigen remains unidentified.

This TCR was sampled from a human donor in good health. Sequenced sample: Tregs from blood. J is TRBJ2-1 and V is TRBV29-1, with D tentatively TRBD1 or TRBD2 (5 bases each). Here the CDR3 reads CSVTGTISYNEQFF. CDR3 nucleotide sequence: TGCAGCGTAACCGGGACCATCTCCTACAATGAGCAGTTCTTC.